Listed here is a single T cell receptor beta chain. The antigen remains unidentified. This entry comes from a study of cytomegalovirus exposure and HLA in healthy donors. For the study at large: Roughly 180 million T cells yielded 100 million to 130 million unique TCR beta sequences, as an earlier analysis found. Notes on the study in general: Several of the most significant clusters appeared, in a later analysis, to be linked to common viral pathogens. The number of N-insertions in an Asian-associated ancestry cluster was reportedly below the approximately 700-donor mean in a later analysis. TCR beta V- and J-gene trimming was later associated with a missense DCLRE1C variant.

PCR primers comprised 60 Vbeta and 13 Jbeta primers. The data were produced by immunoSEQ multiplex PCR, yet TCRdb's version contains in-frame clones alone and is incomplete. The data show around 150,000 clones, with about 84% seen just once and 3% to 3.5% held by the top ten. The CDR3 totals 16 residues. Germline CDR1 and CDR2: SGHRS and YFSETQ. This sequence joins TRBV5-1 and TRBJ2-5; 11 bases are shared with TRBD2. The J call may be incorrect, as the DNA end agrees better with TRBJ2-7. This clonotype was sampled from a male donor in good health and CMV-seronegative. Sequenced: PBMCs. DNA for the CDR3: TGCGCCAGCAGCTCTTCGACTAGCGGGACATCCTACGAGCAGTACTTC. Amino acid sequence: CASSSSTSGTSYEQYF.